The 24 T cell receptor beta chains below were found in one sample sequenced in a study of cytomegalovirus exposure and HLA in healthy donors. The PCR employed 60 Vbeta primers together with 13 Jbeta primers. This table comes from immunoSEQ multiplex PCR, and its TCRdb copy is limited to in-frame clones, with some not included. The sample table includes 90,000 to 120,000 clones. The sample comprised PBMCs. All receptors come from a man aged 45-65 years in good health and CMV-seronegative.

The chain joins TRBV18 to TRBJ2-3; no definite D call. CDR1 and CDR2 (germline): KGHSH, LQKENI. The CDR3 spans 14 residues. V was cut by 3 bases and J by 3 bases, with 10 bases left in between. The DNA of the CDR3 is TGTGCCAGCTCACCTATAAAGGAGACAGATACGCAGTATTTT. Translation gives CASSPIKETDTQYF.

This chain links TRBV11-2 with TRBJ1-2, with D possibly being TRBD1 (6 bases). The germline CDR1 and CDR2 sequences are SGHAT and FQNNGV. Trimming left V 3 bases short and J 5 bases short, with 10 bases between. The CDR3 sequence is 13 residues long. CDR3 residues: CASSLAGAYGYTF. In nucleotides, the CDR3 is TGTGCCAGCAGCTTGGCAGGGGCTTATGGCTACACCTTC.

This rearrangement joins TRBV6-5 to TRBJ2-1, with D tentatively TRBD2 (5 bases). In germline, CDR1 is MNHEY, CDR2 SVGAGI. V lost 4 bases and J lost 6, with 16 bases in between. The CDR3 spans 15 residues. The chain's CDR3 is CASSWTLAVSNEQFF. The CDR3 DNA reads TGTGCCAGCAGTTGGACTCTAGCTGTCAGCAATGAGCAGTTCTTC.

In nucleotides, the CDR3 is TGTGCCAGCAGCCACCACCTGACAGGCGACTATGGCTACACCTTC. Translating it yields CASSHHLTGDYGYTF. V usage is TRBV7-2 and J usage is TRBJ1-2, with D possibly matching TRBD1 (6 bases). This CDR3 has 15 residues. Germline V gene sequence: CDR1 SGHTA, CDR2 FQGNSA. Trimming stripped 5 bases from V and 3 bases from J, with 16 bases between. The full variable domain, in which reference TRBV7-2 and TRBJ1-2 provide the parts outside the CDR3, is GAGVSQSPSNKVTEKGKDVELRCDPISGHTALYWYRQSLGQGLEFLIYFQGNSAPDKSGLPSDRFSAERTGGSVSTLTIQRTQQEDSAVYLCASSHHLTGDYGYTFGSGTRLTVV.

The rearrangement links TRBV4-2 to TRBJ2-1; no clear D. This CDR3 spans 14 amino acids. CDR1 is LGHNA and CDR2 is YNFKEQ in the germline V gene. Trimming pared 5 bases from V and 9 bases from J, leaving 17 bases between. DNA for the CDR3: TGTGCCAGCAGCGGGCCCTATTCGGATATTGAGCAGTTCTTC. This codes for CASSGPYSDIEQFF.

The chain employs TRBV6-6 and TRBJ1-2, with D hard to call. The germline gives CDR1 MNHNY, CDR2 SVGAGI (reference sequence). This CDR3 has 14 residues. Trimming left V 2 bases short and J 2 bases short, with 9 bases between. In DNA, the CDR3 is TGTGCCAGCAGTTACCCAGGAACCAACTATGGCTACACCTTC. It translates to CASSYPGTNYGYTF.

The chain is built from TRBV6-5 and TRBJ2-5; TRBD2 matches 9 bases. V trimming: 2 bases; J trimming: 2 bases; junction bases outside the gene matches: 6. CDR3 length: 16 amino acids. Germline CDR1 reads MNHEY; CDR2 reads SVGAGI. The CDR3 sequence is CASSYQLAGNQETQYF. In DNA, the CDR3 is TGTGCCAGCAGTTACCAGCTAGCGGGGAATCAAGAGACCCAGTACTTC.

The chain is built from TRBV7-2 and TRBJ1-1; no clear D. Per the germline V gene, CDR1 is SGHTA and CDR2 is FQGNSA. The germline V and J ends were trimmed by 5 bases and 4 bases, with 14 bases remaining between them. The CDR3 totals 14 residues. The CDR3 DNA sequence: TGTGCCAGCAGCCTCTCCTTAACCGGCACTGAAGCTTTCTTT. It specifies CASSLSLTGTEAFF.

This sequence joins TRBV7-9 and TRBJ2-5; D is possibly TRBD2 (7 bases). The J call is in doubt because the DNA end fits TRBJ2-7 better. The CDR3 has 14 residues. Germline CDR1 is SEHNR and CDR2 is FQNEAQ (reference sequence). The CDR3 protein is CASSLGGGGYEQYF. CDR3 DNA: TGTGCCAGCAGCTTGGGGGGGGGCGGCTACGAGCAGTACTTC.

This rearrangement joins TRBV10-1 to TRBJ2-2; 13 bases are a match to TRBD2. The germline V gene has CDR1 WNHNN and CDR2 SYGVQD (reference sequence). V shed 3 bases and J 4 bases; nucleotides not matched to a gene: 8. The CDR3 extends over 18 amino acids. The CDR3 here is CASSDPSGTSGITGELFF. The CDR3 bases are TGCGCCAGCAGTGACCCCAGTGGGACTAGCGGGATCACCGGGGAGCTGTTTTTT.

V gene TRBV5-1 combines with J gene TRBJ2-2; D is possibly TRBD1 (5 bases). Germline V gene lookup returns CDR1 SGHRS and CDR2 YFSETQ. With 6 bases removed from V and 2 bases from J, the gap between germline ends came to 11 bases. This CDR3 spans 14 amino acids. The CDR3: CASKSTDNTGELFF. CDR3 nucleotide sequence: TGCGCCAGCAAGTCGACAGACAACACCGGGGAGCTGTTTTTT.

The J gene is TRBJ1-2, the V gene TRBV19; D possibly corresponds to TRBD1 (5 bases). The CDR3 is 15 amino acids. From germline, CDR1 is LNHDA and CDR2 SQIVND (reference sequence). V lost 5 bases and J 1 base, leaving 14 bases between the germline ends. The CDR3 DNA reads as TGTGCCAGTAGTGGCGGGACGGGCTTTAACTATGGCTACACCTTC. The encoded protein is CASSGGTGFNYGYTF.

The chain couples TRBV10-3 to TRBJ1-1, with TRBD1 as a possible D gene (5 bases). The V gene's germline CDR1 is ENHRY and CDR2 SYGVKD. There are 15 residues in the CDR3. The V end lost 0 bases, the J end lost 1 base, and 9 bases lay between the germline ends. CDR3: CAISESSGGNTEAFF. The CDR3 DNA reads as TGTGCCATCAGTGAGTCCTCGGGGGGGAACACTGAAGCTTTCTTT.

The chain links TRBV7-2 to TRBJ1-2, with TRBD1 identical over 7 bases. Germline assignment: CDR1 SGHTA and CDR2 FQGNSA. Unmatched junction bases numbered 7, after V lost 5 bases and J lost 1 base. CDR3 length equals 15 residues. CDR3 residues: CASSQQGTVNYGYTF. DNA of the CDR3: TGTGCCAGCAGCCAACAAGGGACAGTTAACTATGGCTACACCTTC.

The CDR3 spells CASRKGENYEQYF. CDR3 coding DNA: TGTGCCAGCAGGAAGGGGGAAAACTACGAGCAGTACTTC. The chain uses TRBV6-6 and TRBJ2-7; weak D call: TRBD1 (6 bases). With 6 bases removed from V and 3 bases from J, the gap between germline ends came to 12 bases. This CDR3 region has 13 residues. Looked up from germline, CDR1 is MNHNY and CDR2 is SVGAGI (reference sequence).

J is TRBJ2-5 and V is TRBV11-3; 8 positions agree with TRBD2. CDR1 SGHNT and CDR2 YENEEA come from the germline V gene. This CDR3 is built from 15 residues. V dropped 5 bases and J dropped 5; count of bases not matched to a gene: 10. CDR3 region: CASSQWRGDGETQYF. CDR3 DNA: TGTGCCAGCAGCCAATGGCGGGGGGACGGGGAGACCCAGTACTTC.

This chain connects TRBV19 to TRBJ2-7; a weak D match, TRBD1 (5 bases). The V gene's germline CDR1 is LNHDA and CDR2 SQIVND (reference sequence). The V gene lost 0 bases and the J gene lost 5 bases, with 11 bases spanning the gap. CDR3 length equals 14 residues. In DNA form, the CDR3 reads TGTGCCAGTAGTATAGATCCCGAAGGGGACGAGCAGTACTTC. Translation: CASSIDPEGDEQYF.

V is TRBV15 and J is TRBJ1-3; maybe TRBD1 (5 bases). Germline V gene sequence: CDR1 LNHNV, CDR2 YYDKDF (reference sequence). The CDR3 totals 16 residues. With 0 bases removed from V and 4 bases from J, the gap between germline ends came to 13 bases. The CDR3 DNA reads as TGTGCCACCAGCAGAGACGGGGGGTCTCTAGGAAACACCATATATTTT. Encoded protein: CATSRDGGSLGNTIYF.

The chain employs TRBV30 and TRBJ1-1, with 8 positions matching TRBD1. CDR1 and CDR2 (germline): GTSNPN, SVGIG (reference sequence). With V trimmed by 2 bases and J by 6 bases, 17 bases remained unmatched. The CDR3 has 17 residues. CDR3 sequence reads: CAWSPRQGRLAVAEAFF. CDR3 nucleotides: TGTGCCTGGAGTCCACGACAGGGGCGATTGGCAGTGGCTGAAGCTTTCTTT.

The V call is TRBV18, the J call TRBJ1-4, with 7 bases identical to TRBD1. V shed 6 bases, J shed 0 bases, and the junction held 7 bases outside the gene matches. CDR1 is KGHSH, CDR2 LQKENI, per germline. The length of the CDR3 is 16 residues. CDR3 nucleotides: TGTGCCAGCTCTCTTGACAGGGCAACAACTAATGAAAAACTGTTTTTT. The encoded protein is CASSLDRATTNEKLFF.

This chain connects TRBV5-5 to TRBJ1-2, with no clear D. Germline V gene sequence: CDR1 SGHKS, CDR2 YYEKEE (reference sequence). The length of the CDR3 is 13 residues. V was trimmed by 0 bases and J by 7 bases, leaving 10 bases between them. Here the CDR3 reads CASSLGPGTGYTF. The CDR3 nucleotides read TGTGCCAGCAGCTTGGGCCCGGGAACTGGCTACACCTTC.

Here the CDR3 DNA reads TGTGCCAGCAGTCCCCAAGACAGGGGGTTATACGAGCAGTACTTC. Residues: CASSPQDRGLYEQYF. The chain couples TRBV6-5 to TRBJ2-7; 9 bases map to TRBD1. V shed 5 bases and J 4 bases; nucleotides not matched to a gene: 9. The CDR3 loop spans 15 amino acids. Germline V gene data show CDR1 as MNHEY and CDR2 as SVGAGI.

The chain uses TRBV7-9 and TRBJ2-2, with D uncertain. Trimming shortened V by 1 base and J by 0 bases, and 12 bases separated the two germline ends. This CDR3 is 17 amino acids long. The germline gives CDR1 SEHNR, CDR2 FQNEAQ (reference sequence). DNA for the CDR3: TGTGCCAGCAGCTTAGTGAGACAACCGGCGAACACCGGGGAGCTGTTTTTT. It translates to CASSLVRQPANTGELFF.

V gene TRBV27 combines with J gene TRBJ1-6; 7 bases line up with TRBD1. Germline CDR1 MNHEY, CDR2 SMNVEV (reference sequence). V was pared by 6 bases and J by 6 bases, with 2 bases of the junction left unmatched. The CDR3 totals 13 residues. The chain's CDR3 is CASRGQANSPLHF. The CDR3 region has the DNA TGTGCCAGCAGAGGACAGGCTAATTCACCCCTCCACTTT.